Listed below are T cell receptor beta chains from one sample, sequenced in a study of technical replicates of blood from several donors. Sequencing used immunoSEQ multiplex PCR; TCRdb keeps in-frame clones, though not all of them. The table records tens of thousands of clones, almost 97% of them present only once. The sequencing sample was made of T cells isolated from PBMCs. These receptors were obtained from a human donor in good health. Both conserved end residues are part of each CDR3. The order of the fields is D gene, J gene, clone size, V gene, CDR3 DNA, CDR3 protein. A D gene is named only where the DNA matches it firmly. Not every row has a clone size; where given, it reads once, few, many or a size class.

-	TRBJ2-7	-	TRBV6-1	TGTGCCAGCAGTGAAATCAGGGAAGGTACCTACGAGCAGTACTTC	CASSEIREGTYEQYF
TRBD2	TRBJ2-2	-	TRBV9	TGTGCCAGCAGCGTAGGGGGGAGGGCTGAATTCTCCGGGGAGCTGTTTTTT	CASSVGGRAEFSGELFF
-	TRBJ1-5	few	TRBV28	TGTGCCAGCAGATGGCCGAATCAGCCCCAGCATTTT	CASRWPNQPQHF
TRBD1	TRBJ2-5	-	TRBV11-2	TGTGCCAGCAGCCTGACAGGGGACCAAGAGACCCAGTACTTC	CASSLTGDQETQYF
TRBD2	TRBJ2-3	-	TRBV25-1	TGTGCCAGCAGTGGGACTAGCGGAGCTAGCACAGATACGCAGTATTTT	CASSGTSGASTDTQYF
TRBD1	TRBJ2-7	-	TRBV6-1	TGTGCCAGCAGGACAGGGGATATTAGTTACGAGCAGTACTTC	CASRTGDISYEQYF
TRBD1	TRBJ1-1	-	TRBV29-1	TGCAGCGCTCACCCGACAGGGGGCCGGACTGAAGCTTTCTTT	CSAHPTGGRTEAFF
-	TRBJ2-3	-	TRBV4-1	TGCGCCAGCAGCCAAGAGCACACAGGGGAGGCAGATACGCAGTATTTT	CASSQEHTGEADTQYF
-	TRBJ2-5	-	TRBV25-1	TGTGCCAGCAGTGAAAGCAGTTGGGCAGGGAACCAAGAGACCCAGTACTTC	CASSESSWAGNQETQYF
TRBD1	TRBJ1-3	once	TRBV19	TGTGCCAGTAGTGACTTACAGGGGTCTGGAAACACCATATATTTT	CASSDLQGSGNTIYF
TRBD2	TRBJ2-7	-	TRBV5-1	TGCGCCAGCAGCTTGGACGGGAGGGCCATCGACGAGCAGTACTTC	CASSLDGRAIDEQYF
-	TRBJ2-6	-	TRBV18	TGTGCCAGCTCACCAGGCGGTTTGGCTGGGGCCAACGTCCTGACTTTC	CASSPGGLAGANVLTF
TRBD2	TRBJ2-2	-	TRBV5-4	TGTGCCAGCAGCTCGGGGACTAGCGGGAGTGTCGGGGAGCTGTTTTTT	CASSSGTSGSVGELFF
-	TRBJ2-2	-	TRBV9	TGTGCCAGCAGATCCACCTCAGGGGAAGGGGCCACCGGGGAGCTGTTTTTT	CASRSTSGEGATGELFF
-	TRBJ2-1	-	TRBV5-1	TGCGCCAGCGCCTTGGGGGGGCTTTCTACTGAGCAGTTCTTC	CASALGGLSTEQFF
TRBD1	TRBJ2-7	-	TRBV5-1	TGCGCCAGCAGCTTGGCCCAGGGGGCTAACTACGAGCAGTACTTC	CASSLAQGANYEQYF
TRBD2	TRBJ2-2	-	TRBV4-2	TGTGCCAGCAGCCAACCTAGCGGCACCGGGGAGCTGTTTTTT	CASSQPSGTGELFF
-	TRBJ2-7	-	TRBV27	TGTGCCAGCAGTTGGACGGGACTCGAGCAGTACTTC	CASSWTGLEQYF
-	TRBJ1-2	-	TRBV11-2	TGTGCCAGCAGCTTAGCTGGGGCACCTAACTATGGCTACACCTTC	CASSLAGAPNYGYTF
TRBD1	TRBJ1-2	-	TRBV18	TGTGCCAGCTCACCGCAGGGGGCGGGTAACTATGGCTACACCTTC	CASSPQGAGNYGYTF